This T cell receptor (beta chain) originates from a study of T cells in Graves' hyperthyroidism and ophthalmopathy. Study overall: Before any treatment, at initial diagnosis, peripheral blood was collected.

Study results and limitations: Before onset, by a median of around six months, the model predicted ophthalmopathy. Most clonotypes expanded in the thyroid (above 0.001) were also present in blood. In simple terms, a model built on 13 V-J features told ophthalmopathy apart from stable hyperthyroidism.

RNA transcripts provided the source from which TCR beta CDR3 regions were amplified. First-round RT-PCR targeting the TCR CDR3 was performed with the HTBI primer set. Each CDR3 protein gets one entry after TCRdb re-called the multiplex PCR reads with MiXCR. The sample contains 700,000 to 850,000 distinct CDR3 sequences, around 40% of which appear only once. To note about this clonotype: Its matching antigen is unknown.

Germline V gives CDR1 SGHRS, CDR2 YFSETQ. There are 16 residues in the CDR3. Trimming took 0 bases from V and 4 from J, leaving 17 bases between them. This clonotype was obtained from a woman aged 40-49 years with Graves' hyperthyroidism. This chain joins TRBV5-1 and TRBJ2-7; D uncertain. The specimen was blood. The CDR3 sequence: CASSLDPDFGSYEQYF. In DNA, the CDR3 is TGCGCCAGCAGCTTGGATCCTGATTTCGGTTCGTACGAGCAGTACTTC. The whole variable domain, filled in from reference TRBV5-1 and TRBJ2-7, reads KAGVTQTPRYLIKTRGQQVTLSCSPISGHRSVSWYQQTPGQGLQFLFEYFSETQRNKGNFPGRFSGRQFSNSRSEMNVSTLELGDSALYLCASSLDPDFGSYEQYFGPGTRLTVT.